Listed below are T cell receptor beta chains from one sample, sequenced in a study of read filtering for tumor transcriptome and immune sequencing. TCRdb recomputed calls from the reads with MiXCR, one row per CDR3 protein. The profile covers approximately 90,000 distinct CDR3 sequences, with approximately 13% appearing a single time and about 15% taken by the ten largest. Sequencing input: a population of CD138-negative cells sorted from bone marrow. The source of these receptors is a donor at least 40 years old with multiple myeloma. Each CDR3 is given with its conserved first and last residue. A D gene is named only where the DNA matches it firmly. Some rows mark clone size as missing; the rest say once, few, many or name a class of expanded clone.

V gene	clone size	J gene	D gene	CDR3 DNA	CDR3 protein
TRBV3-1	few	TRBJ1-2	NA	TGTGCCAGCAGCCCGCGGGGTCGGGGAGAGTATGGCTACACCTTC	CASSPRGRGEYGYTF
TRBV7-8	many	TRBJ1-2	NA	TGTGCCAGCAGCTTAGTGTCAGGGTCGGGCTATGGCTACACCTTC	CASSLVSGSGYGYTF
TRBV6-1	many	TRBJ1-1	TRBD1	TGTGCCAGCCTTACCGGACAGGGCACCCCTGAAGCTTTCTTT	CASLTGQGTPEAFF
TRBV12-3/TRBV12-4	many	TRBJ1-6	TRBD1	TGTGCCAGCAGTAAGGGACAGGGCGACAATTCACCCCTCCACTTT	CASSKGQGDNSPLHF
TRBV6-5	few	TRBJ2-3	TRBD1	TGTGCCAGCAATAGGGTTGGGGGACAGGGCACAGATACGCAGTATTTT	CASNRVGGQGTDTQYF
TRBV20-1	many	TRBJ1-1	NA	TGCAGTGCTAGAGAGGGGGCCAACACTGAAGCTTTCTTT	CSAREGANTEAFF
TRBV19	NA	TRBJ2-5	TRBD1	TGTGCCAGTAGTATCCGGGACAGGGCGGGAGAGACCCAGTACTTC	CASSIRDRAGETQYF
TRBV10-3	many	TRBJ2-1	TRBD1	TGTGCCATCAGAGGGGACAGGGAAGGCAATGAGCAGTTCTTC	CAIRGDREGNEQFF
TRBV10-3	many	TRBJ2-1	TRBD2	TGTGCCATCAGTCCGACTAGCGGGATCGAGCAGTTCTTC	CAISPTSGIEQFF
TRBV11-2	NA	TRBJ2-1	NA	TGTGCCAGCAGCTTAGATGGTGAGCAGTTCTTC	CASSLDGEQFF
TRBV2	many	TRBJ1-1	NA	TGTGCCAGCAGCGGACAGCTATTACCTGAAGCTTTCTTT	CASSGQLLPEAFF
TRBV12-3/TRBV12-4	many	TRBJ1-5	NA	TGTGCCAGCAGTCCAGTGGGAGTGGGCAATCAGCCCCAGCATTTT	CASSPVGVGNQPQHF
TRBV7-2	many	TRBJ2-7	NA	TGTGCCAGCAGCTTAACAGGAGCCAACTACGAGCAGTACTTC	CASSLTGANYEQYF
TRBV5-5	many	TRBJ2-2	TRBD1	TGTGCCAGCACTCGGACAGGGGTTAGCACCGGGGAGCTGTTTTTT	CASTRTGVSTGELFF
TRBV6-4	many	TRBJ2-2	NA	TGTGCCAGCAGTGATCAGCATAACACCGGGGAGCTGTTTTTT	CASSDQHNTGELFF
TRBV12-3/TRBV12-4	many	TRBJ2-7	NA	TGTGCCAGCAGTCCGGGACTGTTCGGGCAGTACTTC	CASSPGLFGQYF
TRBV5-1	many	TRBJ2-5	NA	TGCGCCAGCAGCTTGGAAGAAGAGACCCAGTACTTC	CASSLEEETQYF
TRBV20-1	many	TRBJ2-3	NA	TGCAGTGCCGAGGGCCTGGGCACAGATACGCAGTATTTT	CSAEGLGTDTQYF
TRBV5-1	many	TRBJ1-2	NA	TGCGCCAGCAGCTTGGGGGCGTTCGGCTACACCTTC	CASSLGAFGYTF
TRBV15	NA	TRBJ2-5	NA	TGTGCCACCAGCAGAGATACAGGCGGGTTGGAGACCCAGTACTTC	CATSRDTGGLETQYF
TRBV7-9	many	TRBJ2-6	NA	TGTGCCAGCAGCAGACTAGGAGCTGGGGCCAACGTCCTGACTTTC	CASSRLGAGANVLTF
TRBV5-1	few	TRBJ1-5	NA	TGCGCCAGCAGCCCGGGGGGGTCTGGACAGCCCCAGCATTTT	CASSPGGSGQPQHF
TRBV20-1	NA	TRBJ2-7	NA	TGCAGTGCTAGAGGAGACAGTCACGAGCAGTACTTC	CSARGDSHEQYF
TRBV14	many	TRBJ2-1	NA	TGTGCCAGCAGCCAAGCCCTAAGTAATGAGCAGTTCTTC	CASSQALSNEQFF
TRBV5-6	NA	TRBJ2-5	TRBD2	TGTGCCAGCAGCTTGAGGGAGGGCGAGACCCAGTACTTC	CASSLREGETQYF
TRBV20-1	many	TRBJ2-3	NA	TGCAGTGCTAGACCCCCCACAGATACGCAGTATTTT	CSARPPTDTQYF
TRBV15	many	TRBJ2-3	TRBD1	TGTGCCACCAGTCTCCGACAGGGGGCAGGGGATACGCAGTATTTT	CATSLRQGAGDTQYF
TRBV3-1	many	TRBJ1-6	NA	TGTGCCAGCAGCCCAGACCGATTTACACCCCTCCACTTT	CASSPDRFTPLHF
TRBV29-1	NA	TRBJ2-2	NA	TGCAGCGTTGGGAACACCGGGGAGCTGTTTTTT	CSVGNTGELFF
TRBV7-8	many	TRBJ2-3	NA	TGTGCCAGCAGCTTCAGGGAGCGGCACACAGATACGCAGTATTTT	CASSFRERHTDTQYF
TRBV29-1	many	TRBJ1-5	TRBD1	TGCAGCGTTGCGGGGCAGGGGGAGCCCCAGCATTTT	CSVAGQGEPQHF
TRBV28	many	TRBJ2-5	TRBD2	TGTGCCAGCAGTTCCCACGGACTAGCCCAAGAGACCCAGTACTTC	CASSSHGLAQETQYF
TRBV10-3	many	TRBJ2-7	TRBD1	TGTGCCATCAGAACCGACAGGGGGCGGGACGAGCAGTACTTC	CAIRTDRGRDEQYF
TRBV5-1	many	TRBJ1-1	TRBD1	TGCGCCAGCAGCCTGGACAGGGGTACCACTGAAGCTTTCTTT	CASSLDRGTTEAFF
TRBV4-1	many	TRBJ2-1	NA	TGCGCCAGCAGCCAAGAACATCGATCCTACAATGAGCAGTTCTTC	CASSQEHRSYNEQFF
TRBV19	once	TRBJ2-2	NA	TGTGCCACCCGGGGCAGGGGCGCCGGGGAGCTGTTTTTT	CATRGRGAGELFF
TRBV7-9	many	TRBJ2-5	TRBD1	TGTGCCAGCAGCTTAAAGTTGACAGGGGATACGGAGACCCAGTACTTC	CASSLKLTGDTETQYF
TRBV4-1	many	TRBJ1-1	NA	TGCGCCAGCAGCCCCCGAGAGGGTGGCACTGAAGCTTTCTTT	CASSPREGGTEAFF